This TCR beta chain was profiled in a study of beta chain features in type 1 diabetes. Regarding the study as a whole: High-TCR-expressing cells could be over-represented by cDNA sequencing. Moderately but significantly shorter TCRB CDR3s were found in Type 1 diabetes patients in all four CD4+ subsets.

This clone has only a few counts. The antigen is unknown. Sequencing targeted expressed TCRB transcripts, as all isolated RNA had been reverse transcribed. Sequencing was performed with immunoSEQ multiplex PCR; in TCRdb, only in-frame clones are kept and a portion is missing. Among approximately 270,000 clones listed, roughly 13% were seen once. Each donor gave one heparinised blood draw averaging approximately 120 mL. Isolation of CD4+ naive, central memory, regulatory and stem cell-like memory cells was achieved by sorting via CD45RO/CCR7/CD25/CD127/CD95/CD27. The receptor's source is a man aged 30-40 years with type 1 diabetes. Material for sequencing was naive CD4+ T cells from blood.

The CDR3 DNA sequence: TGTGCCTGGACCGTCCTAGCGGGGAACGAGCAGTACTTC. It translates to CAWTVLAGNEQYF. This rearrangement joins TRBV30 to TRBJ2-7; 9 bases align to TRBD2. This CDR3 contains 13 residues. Germline V gives CDR1 GTSNPN, CDR2 SVGIG (reference sequence). V was pared by 4 bases and J by 5 bases, with 6 bases of the junction left unmatched.